Listed below are T cell receptor beta chains from one sample, sequenced in a study of shared clonotypes between healthy human individuals. TCRdb keeps only in-frame clones here, not all; method: immunoSEQ multiplex PCR. The sample has 2.3 million or so clones; 90% to 95% are singletons. The source material was naive CD4+ T cells from PBMCs. These receptors all stem from a man between 18 and 35 years old in good health. Some clones in this sample may be carry-over from other donors' samples. Both conserved end residues are part of each CDR3. The order of the fields is J gene, D gene, V gene, clone size, CDR3 DNA, CDR3 protein. A D gene is named only where the DNA matches it firmly. Size values are once, few and many counts, or a class for expanded clones, and some rows have none.

J: TRBJ2-7; D: .; V: TRBV6-5; size: .; DNA: TGTGCCAGCAGTTATAGAGGCGAGCAGTACTTC; CDR3: CASSYRGEQYF
J: TRBJ1-1; D: .; V: TRBV18; size: .; DNA: TGTGCCAGCTCACCATTGTCGGGACAAGTTGAAGCTTTCTTT; CDR3: CASSPLSGQVEAFF
J: TRBJ2-7; D: .; V: TRBV28; size: .; DNA: TGTGCCAGCAGTCCCTCAGGGAGCGACGAGCAGTACTTC; CDR3: CASSPSGSDEQYF
J: TRBJ2-5; D: .; V: TRBV15; size: .; DNA: TGTGCCACCAGCAAAGGGGGAAAAGAGACCCAGTACTTC; CDR3: CATSKGGKETQYF
J: TRBJ1-5; D: .; V: TRBV27; size: .; DNA: TGTGCCAGCAGTTTTAATCGGGGGCAAGATCAGCCCCAGCATTTT; CDR3: CASSFNRGQDQPQHF
J: TRBJ1-5; D: .; V: TRBV28; size: .; DNA: TGTGCCAGCAGAACCCAGGGGCGCCGCGGGCAGCCCCAGCATTTT; CDR3: CASRTQGRRGQPQHF
J: TRBJ2-1; D: TRBD2; V: TRBV10-3; size: .; DNA: TGTGCCATCAGTGACGGCGGGAGGCCTAGCGGCTTTAATGAGCAGTTCTTC; CDR3: CAISDGGRPSGFNEQFF
J: TRBJ2-6; D: .; V: TRBV9; size: .; DNA: TGTGCCAGCAGCGTGAGACAGGCTGGGGCCAACGTCCTGACTTTC; CDR3: CASSVRQAGANVLTF
J: TRBJ1-3; D: .; V: TRBV14; size: .; DNA: TGTGCCAGCAGCCAAACTGGAAACACCATATATTTT; CDR3: CASSQTGNTIYF
J: TRBJ2-7; D: .; V: TRBV10-3; size: .; DNA: TGTGCCATCAGGGAGGGGGTATCCTACGAGCAGTACTTC; CDR3: CAIREGVSYEQYF
J: TRBJ2-7; D: .; V: TRBV5-1; size: .; DNA: TGCGCCAGCAGCTTGAGCCGTAGTCCCTCCTACGAGCAGTACTTC; CDR3: CASSLSRSPSYEQYF
J: TRBJ2-3; D: .; V: TRBV6-5; size: .; DNA: TGTGCCAGCCGGGACCACTACACAGATACGCAGTATTTT; CDR3: CASRDHYTDTQYF
J: TRBJ1-2; D: .; V: TRBV7-9; size: .; DNA: TGTGCCAGCAGCCCGGCCGGGGCCCCCGGCTACACCTTC; CDR3: CASSPAGAPGYTF
J: TRBJ2-4; D: .; V: TRBV5-4; size: .; DNA: TGTGCCAGCAGCTTCGGCGGGATTAGGGGGAACATTCAGTACTTC; CDR3: CASSFGGIRGNIQYF
J: TRBJ2-5; D: .; V: TRBV7-3; size: .; DNA: TGTGCCAGCAGCCGAAATTCGGACAGCCAAGAGACCCAGTACTTC; CDR3: CASSRNSDSQETQYF
J: TRBJ2-7; D: TRBD1; V: TRBV11-2; size: .; DNA: TGTGCCAGCAGCCGTGAGACAGGGGGCTCCTACGAGCAGTACTTC; CDR3: CASSRETGGSYEQYF
J: TRBJ2-7; D: .; V: TRBV25-1; size: .; DNA: TGTGCCAGCAGCCAGGGGGGCTCCTACGAGCAGTACTTC; CDR3: CASSQGGSYEQYF
J: TRBJ1-6; D: .; V: TRBV30; size: .; DNA: TGTGCCTGGAGCGGCGAGAATTCACCCCTCCACTTT; CDR3: CAWSGENSPLHF
J: TRBJ2-7; D: .; V: TRBV5-3; size: .; DNA: TGTGCCAGAAGCTACCCCGCGGAGGAAAGCTCCTACGAGCAGTACTTC; CDR3: CARSYPAEESSYEQYF
J: TRBJ2-6; D: .; V: TRBV19; size: .; DNA: TGTGCCAGTATGTACAGCGCTCTAGGGGCCAACGTCCTGACTTTC; CDR3: CASMYSALGANVLTF
J: TRBJ2-3; D: TRBD2; V: TRBV2; size: .; DNA: TGTGCCAGCAGAACCACTAGCGGGAGGAGCACAGATACGCAGTATTTT; CDR3: CASRTTSGRSTDTQYF
J: TRBJ2-5; D: .; V: TRBV7-7; size: .; DNA: TGTGCCAGCAGTGCTATCGGGACGTCCCCTGGGGAGACCCAGTACTTC; CDR3: CASSAIGTSPGETQYF
J: TRBJ2-6; D: .; V: TRBV5-6; size: .; DNA: TGTGCCAGCAGCTTAAGAGAGTTCGTCCTGACTTTC; CDR3: CASSLREFVLTF
J: TRBJ1-1; D: .; V: TRBV6-1; size: .; DNA: TGTGCCAGCAGACCTGACAGGAACACTGAAGCTTTCTTT; CDR3: CASRPDRNTEAFF
J: TRBJ2-5; D: TRBD2; V: TRBV7-9; size: .; DNA: TGTGCCAGCAGCTTAGAGCTAGCGGGAGACGAGACCCAGTACTTC; CDR3: CASSLELAGDETQYF
J: TRBJ2-6; D: .; V: TRBV10-3; size: .; DNA: TGTGCCATCAGTGAGGCCCGGCCCAGCGCTGGGGCCAACGTCCTGACTTTC; CDR3: CAISEARPSAGANVLTF
J: TRBJ2-7; D: .; V: TRBV5-1; size: .; DNA: TGCGCCAGCAGCTTGGATTCCCGCTCCTACGAGCAGTACTTC; CDR3: CASSLDSRSYEQYF
J: TRBJ2-6; D: .; V: TRBV6-1; size: .; DNA: TGTGCCAGCAGTGAACGGTCTGGGGCCAACGTCCTGACTTTC; CDR3: CASSERSGANVLTF
J: TRBJ2-1; D: TRBD2; V: TRBV7-2; size: .; DNA: TGTGCCAGCAGCCGGACTAGCGGGTTATACAATGAGCAGTTCTTC; CDR3: CASSRTSGLYNEQFF
J: TRBJ2-6; D: .; V: TRBV9; size: .; DNA: TGTGCCAGCGGCGCAGGGATTTCCCTCATGGGGGCCAACGTCCTGACTTTC; CDR3: CASGAGISLMGANVLTF
J: TRBJ2-2; D: TRBD1; V: TRBV18; size: .; DNA: TGTGCCAGCTCACCACAGGGACAGGGGACCGGGGAGCTGTTTTTT; CDR3: CASSPQGQGTGELFF
J: TRBJ2-7; D: .; V: TRBV6-4; size: .; DNA: TGTGCCAGCAGTACGGACAGAAGCTCCTACGAGCAGTACTTC; CDR3: CASSTDRSSYEQYF
J: TRBJ1-2; D: TRBD1; V: TRBV6-5; size: .; DNA: TGTGCCAGCAGTCGCGGGACAGGGGGCAGTTATGGCTACACCTTC; CDR3: CASSRGTGGSYGYTF
J: TRBJ2-7; D: TRBD1; V: TRBV19; size: .; DNA: TGTGCCAGTAGCGACAGGGGGAGAGCCTACGAGCAGTACTTC; CDR3: CASSDRGRAYEQYF
J: TRBJ1-2; D: .; V: TRBV5-6; size: .; DNA: TGTGCCAGCAGCCCAATACGCGGGGGCCATGGCTACACCTTC; CDR3: CASSPIRGGHGYTF
J: TRBJ2-7; D: .; V: TRBV6-6; size: .; DNA: TGTGCCAGCACCCTAGGGAGCGGAGCCTACGAGCAGTACTTC; CDR3: CASTLGSGAYEQYF
J: TRBJ2-1; D: .; V: TRBV6-1; size: .; DNA: TGTGCCAGCACGATCGGCCTCCAGGGAAACAATGAGCAGTTCTTC; CDR3: CASTIGLQGNNEQFF
J: TRBJ2-3; D: .; V: TRBV11-2; size: once; DNA: TGTGCCAGCAGCTTAGGGTGGGCTACTAGCACAGATACGCAGTATTTT; CDR3: CASSLGWATSTDTQYF
J: TRBJ1-1; D: TRBD1; V: TRBV28; size: .; DNA: TGTGCCAGCAGTGAAGCGGAGGGGGCGCGGGTGAACACTGAAGCTTTCTTT; CDR3: CASSEAEGARVNTEAFF
J: TRBJ1-6; D: TRBD1; V: TRBV11-2; size: .; DNA: TGTGCCAGCAGCCCCAGGACAGGGGGCGATTCACCCCTCCACTTT; CDR3: CASSPRTGGDSPLHF
J: TRBJ2-5; D: TRBD1; V: TRBV27; size: .; DNA: TGTGCCAGCAGTTTCTCCACCGCGACAGGGGGGATATGGGAGACCCAGTACTTC; CDR3: CASSFSTATGGIWETQYF
J: TRBJ2-7; D: .; V: TRBV5-6; size: .; DNA: TGTGCCAGCAGCGCTTTAATCTCCTACGAGCAGTACTTC; CDR3: CASSALISYEQYF
J: TRBJ2-1; D: TRBD2; V: TRBV19; size: .; DNA: TGTGCCAGTGGGTTTACTAGCGGCAATGAGCAGTTCTTC; CDR3: CASGFTSGNEQFF
J: TRBJ1-3; D: .; V: TRBV27; size: .; DNA: TGTGCCAGCAGTTTATTAGGTAGAGGAAACACCATATATTTT; CDR3: CASSLLGRGNTIYF
J: TRBJ2-1; D: .; V: TRBV30; size: .; DNA: TGTGCCTGGAGGGGTGTGCCGGGCTCCTACAATGAGCAGTTCTTC; CDR3: CAWRGVPGSYNEQFF
J: TRBJ2-5; D: TRBD2; V: TRBV9; size: .; DNA: TGTGCCAGCGGAGCGGGAGGGCCGGAGACCCAGTACTTC; CDR3: CASGAGGPETQYF
J: TRBJ2-7; D: .; V: TRBV28; size: .; DNA: TGTGCCAGCACCCCGGGACCCTTTGAGGCCTACGAGCAGTACTTC; CDR3: CASTPGPFEAYEQYF
J: TRBJ1-1; D: .; V: TRBV28; size: .; DNA: TGTGCCAGCACCTCCACCGGCCTGAACACTGAAGCTTTCTTT; CDR3: CASTSTGLNTEAFF
J: TRBJ2-7; D: TRBD1; V: TRBV27; size: .; DNA: TGTGCCAGCAGTTCCTACAGGGGGACCTACGAGCAGTACTTC; CDR3: CASSSYRGTYEQYF
J: TRBJ1-1; D: .; V: TRBV5-4; size: .; DNA: TGTGCCAGCAGCTTGGCCTATAGCGAGGCTACTGAAGCTTTCTTT; CDR3: CASSLAYSEATEAFF
J: TRBJ2-7; D: TRBD1; V: TRBV5-1; size: .; DNA: TGCGCCAGCAGCTTGGCCGGACAGGGGGCAGACGAGCAGTACTTC; CDR3: CASSLAGQGADEQYF
J: TRBJ1-1; D: .; V: TRBV5-4; size: .; DNA: TGTGCCAGCAGCTCCTCCGGGGGAATGAACACTGAAGCTTTCTTT; CDR3: CASSSSGGMNTEAFF
J: TRBJ2-5; D: .; V: TRBV6-1; size: once; DNA: TGTGCCAGCAGTGAACAGCTGACAGAAGAGACCCAGTACTTC; CDR3: CASSEQLTEETQYF
J: TRBJ1-1; D: .; V: TRBV19; size: .; DNA: TGTGCCAGTAGTCTTCCGGACAGTGAAGCTTTCTTT; CDR3: CASSLPDSEAFF
J: TRBJ1-1; D: .; V: TRBV5-1; size: few; DNA: TGCGCCACCGCGAAGGATATCGGGGCTGAAGCTTTCTTT; CDR3: CATAKDIGAEAFF
J: TRBJ2-5; D: .; V: TRBV5-4; size: once; DNA: TGTGCCAGCAGCAGGGCACTGCAAGAGACCCAGTACTTC; CDR3: CASSRALQETQYF
J: TRBJ2-5; D: .; V: TRBV9; size: .; DNA: TGTGCCAGCAGGGCCGATGAGTCGAGGGAGACCCAGTACTTC; CDR3: CASRADESRETQYF
J: TRBJ2-7; D: TRBD2; V: TRBV5-1; size: .; DNA: TGCGCCAGCAGCTTTAGGGGAGGGTCCTACGAGCAGTACTTC; CDR3: CASSFRGGSYEQYF